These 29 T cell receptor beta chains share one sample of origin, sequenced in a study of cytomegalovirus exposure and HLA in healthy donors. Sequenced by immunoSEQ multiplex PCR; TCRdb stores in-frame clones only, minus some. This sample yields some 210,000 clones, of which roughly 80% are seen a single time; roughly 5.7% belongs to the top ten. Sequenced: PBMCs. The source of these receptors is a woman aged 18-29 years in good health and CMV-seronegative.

CDR3 amino acids: CASSSSGGASAGETQYF. The DNA of the CDR3 is TGTGCCAGCAGCTCTAGCGGGGGGGCTTCGGCGGGGGAGACCCAGTACTTC. The rearrangement links TRBV27 to TRBJ2-5, with 12 bases lining up with TRBD2. The CDR3 totals 17 residues. CDR1 is MNHEY, CDR2 SMNVEV, per germline (reference sequence). V gave up 6 bases and J gave up 5 bases; unmatched junction bases: 13.

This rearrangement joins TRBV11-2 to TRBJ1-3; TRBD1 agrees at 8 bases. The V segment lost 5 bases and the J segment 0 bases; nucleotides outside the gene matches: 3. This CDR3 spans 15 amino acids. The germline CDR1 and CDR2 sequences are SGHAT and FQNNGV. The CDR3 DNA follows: TGTGCCAGCAGCCCGACAGGGGACTCTGGAAACACCATATATTTT. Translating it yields CASSPTGDSGNTIYF.

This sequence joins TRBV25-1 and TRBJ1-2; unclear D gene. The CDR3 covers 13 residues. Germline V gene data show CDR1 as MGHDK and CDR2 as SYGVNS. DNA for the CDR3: TGTTGGGCGGACCTCGTAGCTAACTATGGCTACACCTTC. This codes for CWADLVANYGYTF.

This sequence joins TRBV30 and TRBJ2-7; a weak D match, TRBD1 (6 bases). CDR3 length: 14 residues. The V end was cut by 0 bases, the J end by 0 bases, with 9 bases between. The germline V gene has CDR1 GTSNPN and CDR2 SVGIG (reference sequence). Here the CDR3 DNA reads TGTGCCTGGAGTGTATCGACAGGCTCCTACGAGCAGTACTTC. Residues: CAWSVSTGSYEQYF.

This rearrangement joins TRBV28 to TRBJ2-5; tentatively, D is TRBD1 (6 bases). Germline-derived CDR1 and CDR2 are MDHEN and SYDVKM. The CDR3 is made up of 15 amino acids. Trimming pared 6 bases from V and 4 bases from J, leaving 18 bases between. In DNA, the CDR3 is TGTGCCAGCAGGTACAGGGACCACATGGGAGAGACCCAGTACTTC. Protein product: CASRYRDHMGETQYF.

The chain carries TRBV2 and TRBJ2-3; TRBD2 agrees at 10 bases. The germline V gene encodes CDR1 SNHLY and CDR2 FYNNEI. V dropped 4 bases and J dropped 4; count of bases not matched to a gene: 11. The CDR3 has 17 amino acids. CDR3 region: CASSGGSAGGPSDTQYF. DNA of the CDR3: TGTGCCAGCAGTGGGGGCTCAGCGGGAGGGCCCTCAGATACGCAGTATTTT.

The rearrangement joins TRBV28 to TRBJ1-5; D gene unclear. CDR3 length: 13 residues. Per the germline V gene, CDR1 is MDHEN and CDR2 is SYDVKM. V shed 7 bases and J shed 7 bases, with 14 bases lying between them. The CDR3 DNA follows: TGTGCCAGCAAAAGTAGTCGGTGGCAGCCCCAGCATTTT. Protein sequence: CASKSSRWQPQHF.

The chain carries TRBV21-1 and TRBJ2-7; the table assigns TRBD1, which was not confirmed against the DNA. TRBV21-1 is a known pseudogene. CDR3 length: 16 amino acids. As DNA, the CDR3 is TGTGCCAGCAGCCACCGGGACAGGGGTTACGCGGGCGAGCAGTACTTC. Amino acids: CASSHRDRGYAGEQYF.

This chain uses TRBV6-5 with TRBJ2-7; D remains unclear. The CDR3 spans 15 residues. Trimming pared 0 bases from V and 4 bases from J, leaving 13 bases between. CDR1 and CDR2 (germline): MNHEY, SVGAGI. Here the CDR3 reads CASSYSETESYEQYF. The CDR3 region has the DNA TGTGCCAGCAGTTACTCCGAGACGGAGAGTTACGAGCAGTACTTC.

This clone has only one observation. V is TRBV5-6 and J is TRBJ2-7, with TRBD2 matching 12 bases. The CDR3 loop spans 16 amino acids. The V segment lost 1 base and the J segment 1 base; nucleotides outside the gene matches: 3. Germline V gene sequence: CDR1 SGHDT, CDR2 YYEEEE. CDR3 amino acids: CASSLTSGRPSYEQYF. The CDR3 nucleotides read TGTGCCAGCAGCTTGACTAGCGGGAGGCCATCCTACGAGCAGTACTTC.

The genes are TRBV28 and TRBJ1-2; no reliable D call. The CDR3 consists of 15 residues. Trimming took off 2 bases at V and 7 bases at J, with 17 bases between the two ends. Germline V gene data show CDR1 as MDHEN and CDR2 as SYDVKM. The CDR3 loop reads CASSLGDLTRGGYTF. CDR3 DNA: TGTGCCAGCAGTTTAGGCGATTTGACTCGAGGTGGCTACACCTTC.

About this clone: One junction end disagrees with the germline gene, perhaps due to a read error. The DNA of the CDR3 is TGTGCTAGCAGTCCAGGGGGCTGGGGCACCGGGGAGCTGTTTTTT. Its protein product is CASSPGGWGTGELFF. The V call is TRBV7-7, the J call TRBJ2-2, with 8 bases that match TRBD1. Germline-derived CDR1 and CDR2 are SSHAT and FNYEAQ (reference sequence). The CDR3 has 15 residues. The entire variable domain, with the rest obtained from reference TRBV7-7 and TRBJ2-2, is as follows: GAGVSQSPRYKVTKRGQDVTLRCDPISSHATLYWYQQALGQGPEFLTYFNYEAQPDKSGLPSDRFSAERPEGSISTLTIQRTEQRDSAMYRCASSPGGWGTGELFFGEGSRLTVL.

This chain's CDR3 is CSVRQGLNQPQHF. CDR3 DNA: TGCAGCGTTCGACAGGGTCTCAATCAGCCCCAGCATTTT. The chain has TRBV29-1 and TRBJ1-5; 7 positions agree with TRBD1. CDR1 and CDR2 (germline): SQVTM, ANQGSEA. The CDR3 covers 13 residues. Losses at the gene ends were 5 bases for V and 3 bases for J; bases not matched to a gene: 4.

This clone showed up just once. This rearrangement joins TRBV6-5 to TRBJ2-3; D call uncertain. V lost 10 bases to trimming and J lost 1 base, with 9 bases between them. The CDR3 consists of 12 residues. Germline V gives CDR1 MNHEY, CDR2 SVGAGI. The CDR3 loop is CATPDRTDTQYF. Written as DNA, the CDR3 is TGTGCCACCCCGGACCGCACAGATACGCAGTATTTT.

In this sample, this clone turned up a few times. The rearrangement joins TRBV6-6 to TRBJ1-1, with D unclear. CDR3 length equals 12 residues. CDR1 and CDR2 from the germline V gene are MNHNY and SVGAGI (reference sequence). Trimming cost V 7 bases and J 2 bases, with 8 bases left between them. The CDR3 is CASTVPNTEAFF. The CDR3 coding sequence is TGTGCCAGCACCGTACCTAACACTGAAGCTTTCTTT.

This CDR3 is CASSLFGGTNTEAFF. CDR3 DNA sequence: TGTGCCAGCAGCTTATTTGGGGGTACGAACACTGAAGCTTTCTTT. The chain uses TRBV11-2 and TRBJ1-1; D is possibly TRBD1 (5 bases). Germline V CDR1 and CDR2: SGHAT, FQNNGV. There are 15 residues in the CDR3. Between the trimmed V and J ends, which lost 2 bases and 1 base, there was a span of 11 bases.

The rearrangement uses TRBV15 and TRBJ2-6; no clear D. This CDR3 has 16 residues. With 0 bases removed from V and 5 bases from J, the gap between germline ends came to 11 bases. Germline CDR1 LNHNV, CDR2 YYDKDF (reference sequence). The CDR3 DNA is TGTGCCACCAGCAGAGATCAGGAATGGAGGGCCAACGTCCTGACTTTC. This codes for CATSRDQEWRANVLTF.

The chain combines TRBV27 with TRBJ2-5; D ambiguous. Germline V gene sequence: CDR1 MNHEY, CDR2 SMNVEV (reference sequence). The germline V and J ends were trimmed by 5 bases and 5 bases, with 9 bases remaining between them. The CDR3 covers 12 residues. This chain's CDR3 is CASSLPGETQYF. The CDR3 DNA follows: TGTGCCAGCAGTCTCCCTGGGGAGACCCAGTACTTC.

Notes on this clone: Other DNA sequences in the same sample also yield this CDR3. CDR3 nucleotide sequence: TGTGCCAGCAGTGAATTGGGCTCTGGGGCCAACGTCCTGACTTTC. Amino acid sequence: CASSELGSGANVLTF. The chain combines TRBV25-1 with TRBJ2-6, with unresolved D. This CDR3 has 15 residues. Per the germline V gene, CDR1 is MGHDK and CDR2 is SYGVNS. Trimming took off 1 base at V and 0 bases at J, with 4 bases between the two ends.

CDR3 sequence (DNA): TGCGCCAGCAGCTTCGGGGAGGTAGATACGCAGTATTTT. This gives the protein CASSFGEVDTQYF. The V and J genes are TRBV5-1 and TRBJ2-3; D may be TRBD2 (6 bases). Germline V lookup: CDR1 SGHRS, CDR2 YFSETQ. The CDR3 contains 13 residues. V gave up 2 bases and J gave up 5 bases, with 9 bases separating them.

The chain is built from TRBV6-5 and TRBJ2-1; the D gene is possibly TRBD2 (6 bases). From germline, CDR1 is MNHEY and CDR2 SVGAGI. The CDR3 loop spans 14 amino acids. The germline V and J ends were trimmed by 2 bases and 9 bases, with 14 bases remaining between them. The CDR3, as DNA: TGTGCCAGCAGTTACGCGCCCTTGGGGGGTGAGCAGTTCTTC. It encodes CASSYAPLGGEQFF.

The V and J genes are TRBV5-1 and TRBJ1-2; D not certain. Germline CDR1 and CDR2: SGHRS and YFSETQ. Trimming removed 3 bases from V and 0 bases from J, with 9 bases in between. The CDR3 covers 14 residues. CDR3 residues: CASSSGEANYGYTF. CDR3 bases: TGCGCCAGCAGCTCCGGTGAAGCTAACTATGGCTACACCTTC.

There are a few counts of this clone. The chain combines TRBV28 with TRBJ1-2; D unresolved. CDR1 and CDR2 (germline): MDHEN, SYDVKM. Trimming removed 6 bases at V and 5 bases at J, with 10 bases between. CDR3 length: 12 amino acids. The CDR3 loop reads CASRPGIYGYTF. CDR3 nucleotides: TGTGCCAGCAGACCCGGGATATATGGCTACACCTTC.

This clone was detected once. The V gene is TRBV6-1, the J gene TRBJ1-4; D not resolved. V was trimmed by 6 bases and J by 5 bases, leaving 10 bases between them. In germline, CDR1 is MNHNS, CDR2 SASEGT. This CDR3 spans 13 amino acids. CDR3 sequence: CASRVALNEKLFF. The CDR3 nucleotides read TGTGCCAGCAGGGTTGCCCTAAATGAAAAACTGTTTTTT.

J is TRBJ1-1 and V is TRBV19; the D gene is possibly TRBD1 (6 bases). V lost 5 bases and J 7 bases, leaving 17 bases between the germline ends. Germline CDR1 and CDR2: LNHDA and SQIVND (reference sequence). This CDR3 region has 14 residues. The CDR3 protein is CASSPQTLTGEAFF. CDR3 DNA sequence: TGTGCCAGTAGTCCACAAACTTTGACAGGTGAAGCTTTCTTT.

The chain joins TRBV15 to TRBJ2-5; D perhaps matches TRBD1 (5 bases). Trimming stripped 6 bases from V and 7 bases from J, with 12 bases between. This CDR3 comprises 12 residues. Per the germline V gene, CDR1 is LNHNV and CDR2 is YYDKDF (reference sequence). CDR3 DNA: TGTGCCACCAGTATCACCCAGGGGACCCAGTACTTC. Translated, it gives CATSITQGTQYF.

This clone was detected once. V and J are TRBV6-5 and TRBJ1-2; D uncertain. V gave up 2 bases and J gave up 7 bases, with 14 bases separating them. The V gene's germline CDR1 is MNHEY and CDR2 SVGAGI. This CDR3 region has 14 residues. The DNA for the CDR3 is TGTGCCAGCAGTTACGGACGGAGGGTTCCTGGCTACACCTTC. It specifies CASSYGRRVPGYTF.

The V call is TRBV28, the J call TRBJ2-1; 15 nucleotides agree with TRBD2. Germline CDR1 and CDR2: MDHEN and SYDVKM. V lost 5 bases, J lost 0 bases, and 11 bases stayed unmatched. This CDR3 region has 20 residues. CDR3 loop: CASSPPRTSGRGSSYNEQFF. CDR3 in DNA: TGTGCCAGCAGTCCCCCACGGACTAGCGGGAGGGGAAGCTCCTACAATGAGCAGTTCTTC.

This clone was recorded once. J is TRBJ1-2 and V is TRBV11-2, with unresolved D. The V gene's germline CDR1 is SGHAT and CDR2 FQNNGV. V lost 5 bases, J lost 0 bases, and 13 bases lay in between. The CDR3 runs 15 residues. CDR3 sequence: CASSTQRAPNYGYTF. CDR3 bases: TGTGCCAGCAGCACTCAGAGAGCCCCTAACTATGGCTACACCTTC.